A selection of T cell receptor beta chains follows, all from one sample in a study of radiation and T cells in renal cell carcinoma. Profiled with immunoSEQ multiplex PCR; TCRdb holds only in-frame clones, not every one. The sample includes roughly 90,000 clones, around 81% of them seen just once. Specimen: blood, collected from a patient whose treatment included radiotherapy and nephrectomy. The origin of the receptors is a man between 50 and 59 years old with renal cell carcinoma. The CDR3 runs from the conserved cysteine through the conserved F or W. A D gene is named only where the DNA matches it firmly. Rows may omit the clone size; those that give it use once, few, many or a size class.

d_call,j_call,clone_size,v_call,cdr3_nt,cdr3_aa
NA,TRBJ2-1,NA,TRBV30,TGTGCCTGGAGTGTAAGAAGCCACAATGAGCAGTTCTTC,CAWSVRSHNEQFF
NA,TRBJ1-1,NA,TRBV9,TGTGCCAGCAGCGTAGATGGGGGGCACGGTGGGGCTGAAGCTTTCTTT,CASSVDGGHGGAEAFF
TRBD1,TRBJ1-4,NA,TRBV5-1,TGCGCCAGCAGCTTGGCCGGGACAGGGGAGGAAAAACTGTTTTTT,CASSLAGTGEEKLFF
NA,TRBJ2-3,few,TRBV5-5,TGTGCCAGCAGCTTGGATCGCGGTTTTAGCACAGATACGCAGTATTTT,CASSLDRGFSTDTQYF
TRBD1,TRBJ1-4,NA,TRBV5-1,TGCGCCAGCAGCTCCACCCGACAGGGGCGAGAAAAACTGTTTTTT,CASSSTRQGREKLFF
NA,TRBJ2-7,NA,TRBV5-4,TGTGCCAGCAGCTTGTCAGGGGGGTCCTACGAGCAGTACTTC,CASSLSGGSYEQYF
NA,TRBJ2-2,NA,TRBV2,TGTGCCAGCAGGACCAGGGGGGGCACCGGGGAGCTGTTTTTT,CASRTRGGTGELFF
NA,TRBJ1-1,NA,TRBV27,TGTGCCAGCAGGGGTTTAACGAACACTGAAGCTTTCTTT,CASRGLTNTEAFF
NA,TRBJ2-5,NA,TRBV27,TGTGCCAGCAGTTTAGCCTCGCGGAAAGAGACCCAGTACTTC,CASSLASRKETQYF
TRBD1,TRBJ2-7,NA,TRBV23-1,TGCGCCAGCAGTCAATCGGGGCAACAGGGGGCTAAGGGGACCGGTAGGTACGAGCAGTACTTC,CASSQSGQQGAKGTGRYEQYF
TRBD1,TRBJ2-7,NA,TRBV30,TGTGCCTGTCACAGGGGATCCTACGAGCAGTACTTC,CACHRGSYEQYF
TRBD2,TRBJ2-7,NA,TRBV7-8,TGTGCCAGCAGCTTGATTCTAGCGGGGGGCTTCTCCTCCTACGAGCAGTACTTC,CASSLILAGGFSSYEQYF
NA,TRBJ1-4,NA,TRBV2,TGTGCCAGCTCGAAAAACCTAAATGAAAAACTGTTTTTT,CASSKNLNEKLFF
TRBD1,TRBJ2-1,NA,TRBV6-6,TGTGCCAGCAGTTACCCGCCGAGGACAGGGTTAAATGAGCAGTTCTTC,CASSYPPRTGLNEQFF
TRBD2,TRBJ2-5,NA,TRBV11-2,TGTGCCAGCAGGCGACTAGCGGGGGGGCGAGAGACCCAGTACTTC,CASRRLAGGRETQYF
TRBD1,TRBJ2-5,NA,TRBV30,TGTGCCTGGAGTGTAAACACAGGGGGAAGAGAGACCCAGTACTTC,CAWSVNTGGRETQYF
TRBD2,TRBJ2-1,NA,TRBV6-1,TGTGCCAGCAGCCCGGGGACTAGGAATGAGCAGTTCTTC,CASSPGTRNEQFF
TRBD2,TRBJ2-3,NA,TRBV4-3,TGCGCCAGCAGCCAAGCTAGCGGAAGCACAGATACGCAGTATTTT,CASSQASGSTDTQYF
NA,TRBJ1-1,NA,TRBV6-1,TGTGCCAGCAGTGTCCAAGGACAGCCAGACACTGAAGCTTTCTTT,CASSVQGQPDTEAFF
NA,TRBJ2-7,NA,TRBV27,TGTGCCAGCAGGGACCGACAGCCCCCGTACGAGCAGTACTTC,CASRDRQPPYEQYF
NA,TRBJ1-2,once,TRBV6-1,TGTGCCAGCAGTGAATGGGCAGGGGACTATGGCTACACCTTC,CASSEWAGDYGYTF
NA,TRBJ2-3,NA,TRBV25-1,TGTGCCAGCAGTGAGTTCCGGGCCACCAACACAGATACGCAGTATTTT,CASSEFRATNTDTQYF
TRBD1,TRBJ1-6,once,TRBV6-1,TGTGCCAGCACTCTCTGGACAGGGGGCAATTCACCCCTCCACTTT,CASTLWTGGNSPLHF
TRBD1,TRBJ1-1,few,TRBV9,TGTGCCAGCAGCGTAGGGCCCGGGACAGGGGCCCTGAACACTGAAGCTTTCTTT,CASSVGPGTGALNTEAFF
NA,TRBJ2-3,NA,TRBV6-4,TGTGCCAGCAGCCGCTATTCAGGGCCAGATACGCAGTATTTT,CASSRYSGPDTQYF
NA,TRBJ2-5,NA,TRBV5-1,TGCGCCAGCAGCCCTTCCCCTCAAGAGACCCAGTACTTC,CASSPSPQETQYF
NA,TRBJ1-2,NA,TRBV5-4,TGTGCCAGCGCTGTTGAGACCTATGGCTACACCTTC,CASAVETYGYTF
NA,TRBJ1-1,NA,TRBV27,TGTGCCAGCAGATTCAATACGGGCAGGGCCTCTGAAGCTTTCTTT,CASRFNTGRASEAFF
NA,TRBJ2-1,NA,TRBV7-8,TGTGCCAGCAGCTCTCCTTTGACCGGGGCCCATGAGCAGTTCTTC,CASSSPLTGAHEQFF
TRBD1,TRBJ2-7,NA,TRBV5-1,TGCGCCAGCAGCCCGACCTTAAAGACAGGGCCCGAGCAGTACTTC,CASSPTLKTGPEQYF